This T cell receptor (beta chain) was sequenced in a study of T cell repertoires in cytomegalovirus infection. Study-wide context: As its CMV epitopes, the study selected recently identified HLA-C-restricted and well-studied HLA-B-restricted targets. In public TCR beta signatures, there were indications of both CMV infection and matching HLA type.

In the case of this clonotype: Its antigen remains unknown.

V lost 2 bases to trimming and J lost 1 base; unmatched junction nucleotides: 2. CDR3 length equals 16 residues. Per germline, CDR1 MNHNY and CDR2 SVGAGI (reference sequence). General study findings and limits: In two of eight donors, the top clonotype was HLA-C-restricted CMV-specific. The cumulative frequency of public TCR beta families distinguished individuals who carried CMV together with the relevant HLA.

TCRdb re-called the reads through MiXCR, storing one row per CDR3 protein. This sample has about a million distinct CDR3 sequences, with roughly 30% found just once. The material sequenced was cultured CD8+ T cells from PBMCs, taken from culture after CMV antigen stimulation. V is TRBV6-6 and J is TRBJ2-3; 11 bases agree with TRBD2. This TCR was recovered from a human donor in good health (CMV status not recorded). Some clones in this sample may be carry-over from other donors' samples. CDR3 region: CASSYLSGGGTDTQYF. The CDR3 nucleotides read TGTGCCAGCAGTTACCTTAGCGGGGGGGGCACAGATACGCAGTATTTT.